This entry lists 17 T cell receptor beta chains sequenced from one sample in a study of beta chain features in type 1 diabetes. Study observations and caveats: Significant though moderate, a shortening of TCRB CDR3s appeared in all four CD4+ subsets of Type 1 diabetes patients.

These receptors have no known antigen. Expressed TCRB transcripts were sequenced because the isolated RNA had all been reverse transcribed beforehand. Assay used: immunoSEQ multiplex PCR; TCRdb lists only in-frame clones, some missing. The sample consists of 150,000 or so clones, around 63% of them appearing once. Sequences were obtained from naive CD4+ T cells from blood. These TCRs come from a man younger than 45 with type 1 diabetes.

This clone was detected only a few times. V usage is TRBV29-1 and J usage is TRBJ1-2, with TRBD1 matching 8 bases. The V gene end was trimmed by 6 bases and the J gene end by 4 bases; junction bases not matched to a gene: 10. Germline V gene data show CDR1 as SQVTM and CDR2 as ANQGSEA. This CDR3 has 14 residues. CDR3 amino acids: CSVPQGAGGYGYTF. The CDR3 DNA sequence: TGCAGCGTCCCTCAGGGGGCGGGAGGCTATGGCTACACCTTC.

The chain couples TRBV2 to TRBJ2-7; D unclear. This CDR3 is built from 10 residues. V shed 10 bases and J shed 4 bases, with 8 bases lying between them. Germline-derived CDR1 and CDR2 are SNHLY and FYNNEI. CDR3 region: CAMQEYEQYF. CDR3 bases: TGTGCCATGCAGGAGTACGAGCAGTACTTC.

This clone was detected a few times. The CDR3 loop is CASSQSSTGQGQQETQYF. In nucleotides, the CDR3 is TGCGCCAGCAGTCAATCGAGTACCGGACAAGGGCAACAAGAGACCCAGTACTTC. The V call is TRBV23-1, the J call TRBJ2-5, with a weak D call TRBD1 (5 bases). TRBV23-1 is filed as an ORF, its function uncertain. CDR3 length: 18 amino acids. The V end was cut by 0 bases, the J end by 2 bases, with 19 bases between.

The genes are TRBV19 and TRBJ2-5; D is unresolved. The CDR3 length is 12 residues. CDR1 LNHDA and CDR2 SQIVND come from the germline V gene (reference sequence). Trimming took 2 bases from V and 4 from J, leaving 5 bases between them. The CDR3 protein is CASSITSETQYF. As DNA, the CDR3 is TGTGCCAGTAGTATAACTTCAGAGACCCAGTACTTC.

The rearrangement joins TRBV29-1 to TRBJ1-3; D is unclear. The V and J ends lost 4 bases and 1 base respectively, with 17 bases between them. Per the germline V gene, CDR1 is SQVTM and CDR2 is ANQGSEA. The CDR3 is made up of 16 amino acids. CDR3 residues: CSVAPSHSGSGNTIYF. As DNA, the CDR3 is TGCAGCGTTGCTCCTTCGCACTCCGGGTCTGGAAACACCATATATTTT.

Of note for this clone: One junction end disagrees with the germline gene, perhaps due to a read error. The chain combines TRBV9 with TRBJ1-4, with 7 bases identical to TRBD1. Germline V lookup: CDR1 SGDLS, CDR2 YYNGEE. The CDR3 has 17 residues. Here the CDR3 DNA reads TGTGCCAGCAGCGCCGTAGCAGGGGGAGGACGACCCGAAACACTGTTTTTT. Translation gives CASSAVAGGGRPETLFF.

This clone came up a few times. The chain has TRBV19 and TRBJ1-1; possible D gene TRBD1, 6 bases. V gave up 7 bases and J gave up 2 bases, with 14 bases separating them. CDR1 is LNHDA and CDR2 is SQIVND in the germline V gene (reference sequence). CDR3 length: 14 residues. CDR3 sequence: CASKEGHANTEAFF. The CDR3 DNA reads as TGTGCCAGTAAGGAGGGACACGCAAACACTGAAGCTTTCTTT.

The chain combines TRBV5-1 with TRBJ2-3; 11 bases agree with TRBD2. The CDR3 is made up of 19 amino acids. The V segment lost 4 bases and the J segment 0 bases; nucleotides outside the gene matches: 13. Germline CDR1 and CDR2: SGHRS and YFSETQ. CDR3 region: CASSKNPTSGAISTDTQYF. In nucleotides, the CDR3 is TGCGCCAGCAGCAAAAACCCGACTAGCGGGGCAATAAGCACAGATACGCAGTATTTT.

This rearrangement joins TRBV30 to TRBJ2-1; 8 bases are shared with TRBD2. From germline, CDR1 is GTSNPN and CDR2 SVGIG (reference sequence). The CDR3 is 15 residues long. V lost 3 bases and J lost 8; bases outside the gene matches: 12. The CDR3 DNA sequence: TGTGCCTGGAGCCGGGGGGGGAACCCTGGGGATGAGCAGTTCTTC. It translates to CAWSRGGNPGDEQFF.

This rearrangement joins TRBV29-1 to TRBJ2-5, with TRBD1 identical over 10 bases. Germline CDR1 is SQVTM and CDR2 is ANQGSEA. This CDR3 region has 14 residues. The junction had 5 bases not matched to a gene; V was cut back by 4 bases and J by 3 bases. This CDR3 reads CSVVPGQGKETQYF. The CDR3 DNA reads as TGCAGCGTTGTCCCGGGACAGGGGAAAGAGACCCAGTACTTC.

This clone came up a few times. V gene TRBV30 combines with J gene TRBJ1-5; no firm D call. V lost 5 bases to trimming and J lost 2 bases, with 7 bases between them. CDR1 is GTSNPN, CDR2 SVGIG, per germline (reference sequence). The CDR3 has 12 residues. In DNA form, the CDR3 reads TGTGCCTGGGGCTGGGGCAATCAGCCCCAGCATTTT. This encodes CAWGWGNQPQHF.

The chain uses TRBV7-2 and TRBJ2-1; 8 bases line up with TRBD2. This CDR3 has 15 residues. Germline lookup yields CDR1 SGHTA and CDR2 FQGNSA. Losses at the gene ends were 3 bases for V and 3 bases for J; bases not matched to a gene: 4. CDR3 sequence reads: CASSFRGGNYNEQFF. The CDR3 DNA follows: TGTGCCAGCAGCTTCCGCGGGGGGAACTACAATGAGCAGTTCTTC.

The gene calls are TRBV30 and TRBJ1-2; 12 bases line up with TRBD1. Losses at the gene ends were 5 bases for V and 4 bases for J; bases not matched to a gene: 8. Per the germline V gene, CDR1 is GTSNPN and CDR2 is SVGIG (reference sequence). The CDR3 spans 15 residues. This chain's CDR3 is CAWGTGGFLGYGYTF. CDR3 nucleotide sequence: TGTGCCTGGGGGACAGGGGGCTTTCTAGGCTATGGCTACACCTTC.

CDR3 sequence: CATSRDQGWNGYTF. The CDR3 DNA reads as TGTGCCACCAGCAGAGATCAGGGGTGGAATGGCTACACCTTC. J is TRBJ1-2 and V is TRBV15; tentatively, D is TRBD1 (6 bases). CDR1 is LNHNV, CDR2 YYDKDF, per germline (reference sequence). V was pared by 0 bases and J by 6 bases, with 11 bases between. There are 14 residues in the CDR3.

This clone occurred a few times. The V gene is TRBV18, the J gene TRBJ2-3; possible D gene TRBD1, 5 bases. Trimming cost V 2 bases and J 8 bases, with 11 bases left between them. The germline CDR1 and CDR2 sequences are KGHSH and LQKENI. There are 13 residues in the CDR3. CDR3 loop: CASSPGPQGTQYF. CDR3 DNA: TGTGCCAGCTCACCAGGTCCGCAGGGTACGCAGTATTTT.

CDR3 DNA: TGTGCCAGCAGTCCGTCGTGGGAGGTTGGTTTGACCGGGGAGCTGTTTTTT. Protein: CASSPSWEVGLTGELFF. This sequence joins TRBV27 and TRBJ2-2, with D perhaps TRBD2 (6 bases). Germline assignment: CDR1 MNHEY and CDR2 SMNVEV (reference sequence). Trimming stripped 5 bases from V and 5 bases from J, with 21 bases between. CDR3 length: 17 residues.

A single count supports this clone. The V call is TRBV28, the J call TRBJ2-3, with a weak D call TRBD2 (7 bases). The CDR3 loop spans 15 amino acids. CDR1 is MDHEN and CDR2 is SYDVKM in the germline V gene. Trimming shortened V by 4 bases and J by 4 bases, and 15 bases separated the two germline ends. CDR3 residues: CASSYGGRIADTQYF. CDR3 coding DNA: TGTGCCAGCAGTTACGGGGGGCGGATAGCAGATACGCAGTATTTT.